This TCR beta chain originates from a study of shared clonotypes between healthy human individuals. Broader study findings: Larger estimated richness was generally recorded for naive subsets relative to memory subsets.

As regards this clone: Its antigen remains unknown.

TCRdb keeps only in-frame clones here, not all; method: immunoSEQ multiplex PCR. Seen here are about 2.4 million clones, 93% observed once, and the top ten hold about 0.39%. J was trimmed by 5 bases and V by 4 bases; bases with no gene match: 9. This CDR3 has 15 residues. The germline V gene has CDR1 MDHEN and CDR2 SYDVKM. The chain couples TRBV28 to TRBJ2-7; 9 bases are a match to TRBD1. The origin of this receptor is a young man in good health. Some clones in this sample may be carry-over from other donors' samples. Material for sequencing was naive CD4+ T cells from PBMCs. Noted subset: CD45RA+ positively selected. DNA for the CDR3: TGTGCCAGCAGTTCCCCGGGACAGGGTAGCGACGAGCAGTACTTC. Protein product: CASSSPGQGSDEQYF.